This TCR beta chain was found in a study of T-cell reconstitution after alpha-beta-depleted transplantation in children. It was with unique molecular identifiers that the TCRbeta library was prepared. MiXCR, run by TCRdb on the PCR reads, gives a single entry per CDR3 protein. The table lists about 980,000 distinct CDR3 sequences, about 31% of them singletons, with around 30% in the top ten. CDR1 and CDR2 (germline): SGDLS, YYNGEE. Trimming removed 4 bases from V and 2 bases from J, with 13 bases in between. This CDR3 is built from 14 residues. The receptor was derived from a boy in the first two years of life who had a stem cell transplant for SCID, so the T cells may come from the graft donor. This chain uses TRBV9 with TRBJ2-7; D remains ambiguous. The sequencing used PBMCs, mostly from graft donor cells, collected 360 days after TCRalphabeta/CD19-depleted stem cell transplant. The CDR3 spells CASSPDPGPYEQYF. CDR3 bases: TGTGCCAGCAGCCCAGACCCCGGTCCCTACGAGCAGTACTTC.